What follows are 11 T cell receptor beta chains derived from one specimen sequenced in a study of Ad26.COV2.S vaccination and SARS-CoV-2 variants (dated by TCRdb to the early 2020s). Explained via the paper, the treatment or condition label denotes: 15 to 20 received Ad26.COV2.S at low or high dose, single or two shots; about 5 received placebo; per-sample allocation not given. For vaccine and placebo recipients, repertoires were sequenced using samples collected on day 63 after the first injection. The protocol used for the library was the immunoSEQ multiplex PCR assay. Entries here come from immuneACCESS through TCRdb and include only in-frame sequences with V and J called. Some clones fail to appear in such tables; in the studies checked, an unresolved V gene covers under half of the shortfall, and the cause of the remainder is unknown. For this sample there are some 290,000 clones; around four fifths appear just once. 2% to 2.5% of the sample is in the top ten clones.

Source: peripheral blood, taken in a trial of Ad26.COV2.S vaccine versus placebo. These TCRs come from a person between 18 and 65 years old who received the Ad26.COV2.S COVID-19 vaccine or a placebo.

This clone is a singleton in its sample. This chain links TRBV28 with TRBJ1-4; possibly TRBD1 for D (5 bases). Trimming pared 2 bases from V and 5 bases from J, leaving 12 bases between. The CDR3 has 15 amino acids. Germline-derived CDR1 and CDR2 are MDHEN and SYDVKM. The CDR3 coding sequence is TGTGCCAGCAGTTTACCCCGGGACCGGAATGAAAAACTGTTTTTT. Translating it yields CASSLPRDRNEKLFF.

This chain uses TRBV28 with TRBJ2-5, with 8 bases that match TRBD2. The CDR3 extends over 15 amino acids. Trimming took 5 bases from V and 1 from J; bases not matched to a gene: 6. Germline loops: CDR1 MDHEN, CDR2 SYDVKM. CDR3 DNA sequence: TGTGCCAGCAGTCCCCGGCGGGGGGCCCAAGAGACCCAGTACTTC. This translates into CASSPRRGAQETQYF.

The rearrangement uses TRBV9 and TRBJ1-4; a weak D match, TRBD1 (5 bases). CDR1 and CDR2 from the germline V gene are SGDLS and YYNGEE. The germline V and J ends were trimmed by 3 bases and 0 bases, with 9 bases remaining between them. The CDR3 sequence is 15 residues long. The CDR3 sequence is CASSEWGSTNEKLFF. DNA for the CDR3: TGTGCCAGCAGCGAGTGGGGGTCAACTAATGAAAAACTGTTTTTT.

This clone was observed a single time. This chain uses TRBV5-6 with TRBJ1-2; 11 bases match TRBD1. The ends lost 1 base at V and 2 bases at J; junction bases unmatched: 7. From germline, CDR1 is SGHDT and CDR2 YYEEEE. The CDR3 has 17 amino acids. In DNA form, the CDR3 reads TGTGCCAGCAGCTTGAAGGGCCGGACAGGGGGCAACTATGGCTACACCTTC. As protein: CASSLKGRTGGNYGYTF.

This sequence joins TRBV9 and TRBJ1-1, with a possible D match to TRBD1 (5 bases). Germline V CDR1 and CDR2: SGDLS, YYNGEE. V was trimmed by 0 bases and J by 1 base, leaving 10 bases between them. This CDR3 region has 15 residues. The CDR3 DNA reads as TGTGCCAGCAGCGTAGGGGGGTGGAAGAACACTGAAGCTTTCTTT. This encodes CASSVGGWKNTEAFF.

This chain links TRBV18 with TRBJ2-2; D is uncertain. This CDR3 is built from 14 residues. The V gene lost 2 bases and the J gene lost 6 bases, with 10 bases spanning the gap. Germline CDR1 and CDR2: KGHSH and LQKENI. DNA for the CDR3: TGTGCCAGCTCACCAAACACTCCACCCGGGGAGCTGTTTTTT. As protein: CASSPNTPPGELFF.

V is TRBV10-3 and J is TRBJ1-1; D unresolved. The CDR3 spans 12 residues. CDR1 and CDR2 from the germline V gene are ENHRY and SYGVKD. Trimming pared 5 bases from V and 0 bases from J, leaving 4 bases between. The CDR3 loop is CAISPVNTEAFF. CDR3 sequence (DNA): TGTGCCATCAGTCCAGTGAACACTGAAGCTTTCTTT.

This chain uses TRBV7-2 with TRBJ2-1; D unclear. The CDR3 sequence is 13 residues long. CDR1 is SGHTA and CDR2 is FQGNSA in the germline V gene. V was pared by 3 bases and J by 5 bases, with 8 bases between. The DNA for the CDR3 is TGTGCCAGCAGCTTTGGTCGACACAATGAGCAGTTCTTC. Translation gives CASSFGRHNEQFF.

This clone was seen a few times. V is TRBV6-1 and J is TRBJ2-7, with TRBD2 identical over 7 bases. In germline, CDR1 is MNHNS, CDR2 SASEGT. CDR3 length: 15 amino acids. V gave up 0 bases and J gave up 5 bases; unmatched junction bases: 7. The CDR3 is CASSEAGRDYDEQYF. The CDR3, as DNA: TGTGCCAGCAGTGAAGCGGGACGGGACTACGACGAGCAGTACTTC.

This clone was counted between two and nine times. The chain links TRBV2 to TRBJ1-1, with a possible D match to TRBD1 (6 bases). The CDR3 runs to 14 residues. Germline lookup yields CDR1 SNHLY and CDR2 FYNNEI. V lost 6 bases to trimming and J lost 5 bases, with 16 bases between them. CDR3 region: CASRDGRGRTEAFF. The CDR3 coding sequence is TGTGCCAGCAGGGACGGCAGGGGACGGACTGAAGCTTTCTTT.

V is TRBV12-3 or TRBV12-4 and J is TRBJ1-1, with 7 bases lining up with TRBD1. The CDR3 loop spans 12 amino acids. V dropped 4 bases and J dropped 5; count of bases not matched to a gene: 1. In DNA, the CDR3 is TGTGCCAGCAGTTCAGGGGGGACTGAAGCTTTCTTT. Protein sequence: CASSSGGTEAFF.